One sample yielded the 18 T cell receptor beta chains listed below, sequenced in a study of T-cell reconstitution after alpha-beta-depleted transplantation in children. Unique molecular identifiers were incorporated into the prepared TCRbeta library. TCRdb passed the PCR reads through MiXCR, listing each CDR3 protein once. The profile covers over 150,000 distinct CDR3 sequences, with more than 12% appearing a single time and about 12% taken by the ten largest. Here the sequenced sample was PBMCs from the stem cell graft donor, taken from the stem cell graft. All receptors come from a human donor who donated a stem cell graft to a child with acute lymphoblastic leukemia.

This clonotype was found many times. The chain carries TRBV5-1 and TRBJ2-7; possibly TRBD2 for D (6 bases). This CDR3 comprises 16 residues. V was clipped by 5 bases and J by 0 bases, with 18 bases between them. The germline V gene encodes CDR1 SGHRS and CDR2 YFSETQ. The CDR3 loop is CASSLTPSAPSYEQYF. The CDR3 nucleotides are TGCGCCAGCAGTCTTACCCCTAGCGCACCCTCCTACGAGCAGTACTTC.

This clonotype was counted at least ten times. The V and J genes are TRBV29-1 and TRBJ1-2; D perhaps matches TRBD1 (6 bases). Deletions cut 6 bases from V and 6 bases from J, with 17 bases between. CDR1 is SQVTM and CDR2 is ANQGSEA in the germline V gene. The CDR3 is 13 residues long. For the CDR3, the DNA is TGCAGCGTCGGGAGGTCGGACAGAGATGGCTACACCTTC. Translated, it gives CSVGRSDRDGYTF.

This clonotype was recorded many times. The chain carries TRBV5-1 and TRBJ2-2, with 13 bases aligning to TRBD2. The CDR3 spans 18 residues. The germline CDR1 and CDR2 sequences are SGHRS and YFSETQ. With 4 bases clipped from V and 5 bases from J, the junction kept 11 bases outside the gene matches. As DNA, the CDR3 is TGCGCCAGCAGCGACCCCGGGACTAGCGGGGATTATACCGGGGAGCTGTTTTTT. It is translated as CASSDPGTSGDYTGELFF. The complete variable domain, with remaining parts taken from reference TRBV5-1 and TRBJ2-2, reads KAGVTQTPRYLIKTRGQQVTLSCSPISGHRSVSWYQQTPGQGLQFLFEYFSETQRNKGNFPGRFSGRQFSNSRSEMNVSTLELGDSALYLCASSDPGTSGDYTGELFFGEGSRLTVL.

This clonotype was observed at least ten times. V usage is TRBV6-5 and J usage is TRBJ1-4; 9 bases are a match to TRBD1. V shed 6 bases, J shed 8 bases, and the junction held 4 bases outside the gene matches. Germline lookup yields CDR1 MNHEY and CDR2 SVGAGI. This CDR3 has 13 residues. The DNA of the CDR3 is TGTGCCAGCAGGGGACAGGGAGGGGAAAAACTGTTTTTT. Amino acid sequence: CASRGQGGEKLFF.

At least ten counts were recorded for this clonotype. The genes are TRBV29-1 and TRBJ1-1; D not certain. Germline V CDR1 and CDR2: SQVTM, ANQGSEA. V was pared by 4 bases and J by 0 bases, with 9 bases between. The CDR3 totals 13 residues. The CDR3 nucleotides are TGCAGCGTTGGGTTCGGGGTGAACACTGAAGCTTTCTTT. The encoded protein is CSVGFGVNTEAFF. Together with reference TRBV29-1 and TRBJ1-1, the CDR3 gives the full variable domain: SAVISQKPSRDICQRGTSLTIQCQVDSQVTMMFWYRQQPGQSLTLIATANQGSEATYESGFVIDKFPISRPNLTFSTLTVSNMSPEDSSIYLCSVGFGVNTEAFFGQGTRLTVV.

This clonotype was counted ten times or more. This chain connects TRBV6-1 to TRBJ2-2, with TRBD2 identical over 9 bases. CDR3 length: 14 amino acids. V was pared by 7 bases and J by 8 bases, with 8 bases of the junction left unmatched. The V gene's germline CDR1 is MNHNS and CDR2 SASEGT. CDR3 loop: CASISLAGLGELFF. In nucleotides, the CDR3 is TGTGCCAGCATCTCGCTAGCGGGGTTGGGGGAGCTGTTTTTT.

This clonotype was counted between two and nine times. The CDR3 here is CAWNNGRTEAFF. CDR3 DNA sequence: TGTGCCTGGAATAACGGGCGGACTGAAGCTTTCTTT. The chain employs TRBV30 and TRBJ1-1; no clear D gene. CDR1 is GTSNPN, CDR2 SVGIG, per germline (reference sequence). Trimming cost V 4 bases and J 5 bases, with 11 bases left between them. The CDR3 runs 12 residues.

This clonotype was seen many times. This chain uses TRBV20-1 with TRBJ2-4; perhaps TRBD2 as D (6 bases). The ends were cut back, 2 bases at V and 13 bases at J, with 15 bases in the middle. The CDR3 covers 12 residues. The germline V gene encodes CDR1 DFQATT and CDR2 SNEGSKA (reference sequence). CDR3 sequence: CSARSSGVGQYF. Here the CDR3 DNA reads TGCAGTGCTAGAAGTTCGGGAGTTGGCCAGTACTTC.

A few counts support this clonotype. V is TRBV29-1 and J is TRBJ2-1, with D possibly matching TRBD1 (6 bases). Per germline, CDR1 SQVTM and CDR2 ANQGSEA. CDR3 length: 14 amino acids. The ends were cut back, 2 bases at V and 7 bases at J, with 15 bases in the middle. The chain's CDR3 is CSVEPQAGANEQFF. As DNA, the CDR3 is TGCAGCGTTGAACCGCAAGCAGGGGCGAATGAGCAGTTCTTC.

This chain connects TRBV5-1 to TRBJ2-1, with 10 positions matching TRBD2. In germline, CDR1 is SGHRS, CDR2 YFSETQ. V trimming: 0 bases; J trimming: 7 bases; junction bases outside the gene matches: 10. CDR3 size: 17 residues. The CDR3 DNA reads as TGCGCCAGCAGCTTGGCCCCCCTAGCGGGAGAGGGAAATGAGCAGTTCTTC. Its protein product is CASSLAPLAGEGNEQFF.

Notes on this clonotype: A much more abundant neighbour one base away suggests this may be a read error. The V call is TRBV7-6, the J call TRBJ2-2; D is undetermined. The CDR3 runs 13 residues. Germline V lookup: CDR1 SGHVS, CDR2 FNYEAQ. Trimming left V 3 bases short and J 7 bases short, with 9 bases between. The CDR3 protein is CASSLGIGGELFF. The DNA of the CDR3 is TGTGCCAGCAGCTTGGGCATCGGCGGGGAGCTGTTTTTT.

This clonotype was seen repeatedly, ten times or more. The J gene is TRBJ2-7, the V gene TRBV10-3, with TRBD2 matching over 12 bases. This CDR3 has 16 residues. J lost 4 bases, V lost 2 bases, and 6 bases had no gene match. CDR1 and CDR2 (germline): ENHRY, SYGVKD. CDR3 sequence: CAISEPSLAGGYEQYF. The DNA of the CDR3 is TGTGCCATCAGTGAGCCGTCACTAGCGGGAGGTTACGAGCAGTACTTC.

The rearrangement links TRBV30 to TRBJ1-1; D call uncertain. The CDR3 has 11 residues. Germline-derived CDR1 and CDR2 are GTSNPN and SVGIG (reference sequence). The V end was cut by 5 bases, the J end by 7 bases, with 11 bases between. CDR3 sequence (DNA): TGTGCCTGGGAACACACGGTTGAAGCTTTCTTT. Translation: CAWEHTVEAFF.

This chain connects TRBV20-1 to TRBJ2-5; 9 nucleotides match TRBD1. The germline CDR1 and CDR2 sequences are DFQATT and SNEGSKA (reference sequence). CDR3 length: 15 amino acids. Trimming removed 5 bases from V and 1 base from J; junction bases left unmatched: 8. CDR3 in amino acids: CSASKATGGQETQYF. DNA for the CDR3: TGCAGTGCTTCAAAAGCGACAGGGGGCCAAGAGACCCAGTACTTC.

This clonotype was observed many times. The chain carries TRBV7-2 and TRBJ1-2, with D hard to call. The CDR3 totals 12 residues. Germline V lookup: CDR1 SGHTA, CDR2 FQGNSA. The ends were cut back, 4 bases at V and 4 bases at J, with 7 bases in the middle. In nucleotides, the CDR3 is TGTGCCAGCAGCTATGGCCGCTATGGCTACACCTTC. This sequence encodes CASSYGRYGYTF.

This clonotype was found many times. The genes are TRBV6-2 or TRBV6-3 and TRBJ2-7; 8 bases agree with TRBD1. V lost 5 bases, J lost 0 bases, and 12 bases stayed unmatched. CDR1 MNHEY and CDR2 SVGEGT come from the germline V gene. This CDR3 region has 17 residues. The CDR3 sequence is CASSGSGGDRSSYEQYF. The CDR3 DNA reads TGTGCCAGCAGTGGATCCGGCGGGGACAGGAGCTCCTACGAGCAGTACTTC.

This chain uses TRBV12-3 or TRBV12-4 with TRBJ2-2; possibly TRBD1 or TRBD2 for D (5 bases each). V shed 11 bases and J shed 2 bases, with 24 bases lying between them. The CDR3 spans 17 residues. The CDR3 DNA is TGTGCCTTCAGTCCCCGGGACCGACGGATTAACACCGGGGAGCTGTTTTTT. Translated: CAFSPRDRRINTGELFF.

The sample holds many counts of this clonotype. The rearrangement links TRBV10-3 to TRBJ1-2; TRBD1 agrees at 9 bases. CDR1 ENHRY and CDR2 SYGVKD come from the germline V gene. V shed 2 bases and J 4 bases; nucleotides not matched to a gene: 8. The CDR3 loop spans 16 amino acids. CDR3 protein: CAISERGQGIFYGYTF. CDR3 DNA sequence: TGTGCCATCAGTGAGCGCGGACAGGGGATCTTCTATGGCTACACCTTC.